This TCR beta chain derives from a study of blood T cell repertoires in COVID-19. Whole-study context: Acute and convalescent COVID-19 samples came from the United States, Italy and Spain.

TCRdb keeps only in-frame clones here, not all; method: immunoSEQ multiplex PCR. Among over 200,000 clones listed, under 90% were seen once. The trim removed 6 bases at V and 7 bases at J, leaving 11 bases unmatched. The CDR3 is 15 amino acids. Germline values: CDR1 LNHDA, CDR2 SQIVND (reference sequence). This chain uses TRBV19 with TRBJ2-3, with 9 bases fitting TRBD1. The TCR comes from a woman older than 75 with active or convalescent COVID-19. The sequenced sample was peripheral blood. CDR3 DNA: TGTGCCAGTAGCCACCCCCGGGACAGGGAAAATACGCAGTATTTT. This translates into CASSHPRDRENTQYF.